This T cell receptor (beta chain) was sequenced during a study of T cells in localized non-small cell lung cancer. This clone was observed a handful of times. Clones were sequenced by immunoSEQ multiplex PCR, and TCRdb holds only the in-frame ones, with some missing. The sample holds under 40,000 clones; 93% are singletons and the top ten take around 8%. V was clipped by 2 bases and J by 0 bases, with 7 bases between them. Germline V gives CDR1 LNHDA, CDR2 SQIVND (reference sequence). The CDR3 has 14 amino acids. The clonotype was recovered from a female donor at least 60 years old with stage I lung adenocarcinoma. The rearrangement links TRBV19 to TRBJ1-1; D is unresolved. Sample: peripheral blood, taken before any cancer treatment. In DNA, the CDR3 is TGTGCCAGTAGTATAACGGGTTTGAACACTGAAGCTTTCTTT. Translated, it gives CASSITGLNTEAFF.